This TCR beta chain was found in a study of T cell repertoires in cytomegalovirus infection. Study background: Public TCR beta signature analysis indicated the presence of both CMV infection and matching HLA type.

V shed 5 bases and J 4 bases; nucleotides not matched to a gene: 4. CDR1 is SGHVS, CDR2 FNYEAQ, per germline. The CDR3 covers 14 residues. Whole-study findings and limits: The response measured ex vivo was dominated by TCR beta clonotypes (HLA-C-restricted and CMV-specific). Pooled public TCR beta family frequency picked out CMV carriers with the relevant HLA.

A remark on this clonotype: Its target is not known.

Each CDR3 protein gets one entry after TCRdb re-called the reads with MiXCR. The table shows around 300,000 distinct CDR3 sequences, with around 9.5% occurring only once. The receptor was derived from a human donor in good health (CMV status not recorded). Some clones in this sample may be carry-over from other donors' samples. Sequencing was performed on PBMCs. This chain joins TRBV7-6 and TRBJ2-2; 7 bases are a match to TRBD2. CDR3 protein: CASSPTSTTGELFF. The CDR3 coding sequence is TGTGCCAGCAGCCCGACTAGCACCACCGGGGAGCTGTTTTTT.